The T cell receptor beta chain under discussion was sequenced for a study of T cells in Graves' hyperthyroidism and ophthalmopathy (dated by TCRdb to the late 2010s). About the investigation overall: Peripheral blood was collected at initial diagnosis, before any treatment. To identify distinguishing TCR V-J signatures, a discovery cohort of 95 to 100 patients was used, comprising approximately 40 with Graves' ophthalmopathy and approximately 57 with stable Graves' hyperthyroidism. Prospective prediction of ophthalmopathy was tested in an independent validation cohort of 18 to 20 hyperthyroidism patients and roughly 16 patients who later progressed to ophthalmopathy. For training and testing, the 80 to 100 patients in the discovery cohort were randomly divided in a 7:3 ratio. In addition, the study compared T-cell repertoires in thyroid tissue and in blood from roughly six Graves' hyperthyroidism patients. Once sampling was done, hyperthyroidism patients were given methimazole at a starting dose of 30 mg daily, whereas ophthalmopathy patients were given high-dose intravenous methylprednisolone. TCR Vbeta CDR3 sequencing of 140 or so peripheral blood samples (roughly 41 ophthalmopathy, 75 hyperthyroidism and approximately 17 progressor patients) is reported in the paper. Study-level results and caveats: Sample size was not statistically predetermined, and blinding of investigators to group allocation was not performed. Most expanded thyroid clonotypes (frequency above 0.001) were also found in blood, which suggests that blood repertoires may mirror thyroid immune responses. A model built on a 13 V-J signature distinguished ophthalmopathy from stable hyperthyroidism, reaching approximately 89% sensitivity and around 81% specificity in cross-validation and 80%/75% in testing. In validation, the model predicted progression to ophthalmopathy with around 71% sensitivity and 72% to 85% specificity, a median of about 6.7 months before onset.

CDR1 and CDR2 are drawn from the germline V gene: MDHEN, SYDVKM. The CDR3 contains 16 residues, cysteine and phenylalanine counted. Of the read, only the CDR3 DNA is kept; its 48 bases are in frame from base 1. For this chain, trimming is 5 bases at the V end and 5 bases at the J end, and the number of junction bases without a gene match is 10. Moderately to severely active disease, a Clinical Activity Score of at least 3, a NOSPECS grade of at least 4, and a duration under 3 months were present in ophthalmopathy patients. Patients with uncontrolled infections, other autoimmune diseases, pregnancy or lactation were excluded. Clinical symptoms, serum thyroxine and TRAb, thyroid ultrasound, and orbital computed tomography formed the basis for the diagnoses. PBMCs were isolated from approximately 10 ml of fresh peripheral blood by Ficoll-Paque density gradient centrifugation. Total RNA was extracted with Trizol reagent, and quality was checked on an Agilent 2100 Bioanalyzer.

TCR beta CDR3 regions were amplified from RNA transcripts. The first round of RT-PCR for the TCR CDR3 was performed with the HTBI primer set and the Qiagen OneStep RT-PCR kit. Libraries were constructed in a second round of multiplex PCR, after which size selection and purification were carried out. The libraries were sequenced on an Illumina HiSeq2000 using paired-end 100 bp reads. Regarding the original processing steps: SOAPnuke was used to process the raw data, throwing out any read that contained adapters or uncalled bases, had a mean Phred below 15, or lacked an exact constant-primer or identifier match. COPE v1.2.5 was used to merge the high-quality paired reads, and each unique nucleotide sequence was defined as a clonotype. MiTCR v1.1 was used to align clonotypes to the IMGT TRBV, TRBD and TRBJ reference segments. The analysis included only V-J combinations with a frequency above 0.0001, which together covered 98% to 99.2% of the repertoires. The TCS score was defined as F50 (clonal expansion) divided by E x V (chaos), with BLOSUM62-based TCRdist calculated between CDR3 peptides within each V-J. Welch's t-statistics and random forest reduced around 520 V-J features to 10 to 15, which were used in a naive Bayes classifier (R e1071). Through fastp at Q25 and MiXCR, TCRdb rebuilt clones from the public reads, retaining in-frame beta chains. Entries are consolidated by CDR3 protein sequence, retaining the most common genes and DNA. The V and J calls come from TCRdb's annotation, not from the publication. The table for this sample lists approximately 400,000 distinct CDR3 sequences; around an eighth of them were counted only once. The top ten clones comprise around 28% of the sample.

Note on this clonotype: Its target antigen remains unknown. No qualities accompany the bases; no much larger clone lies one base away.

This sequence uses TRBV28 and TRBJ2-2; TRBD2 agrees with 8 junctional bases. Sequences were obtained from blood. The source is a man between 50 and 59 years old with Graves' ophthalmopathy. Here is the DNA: TGTGCCAGCAGTGGGGATAGCGGGGCCGAAACCGGGGAGCTGTTTTTT. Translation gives CASSGDSGAETGELFF.